These T cell receptor beta chains were read from a single sample in a study of T cell repertoires in cytomegalovirus infection. No antigen has been identified for these receptors. TCRdb analysed the reads with MiXCR anew, one entry per CDR3 protein. The sample has roughly 170,000 distinct CDR3 sequences, roughly 21% seen once. The material was CD8+ T cells from cultured PBMCs, obtained from culture after CMV antigen stimulation. The receptors come from a human donor in good health (CMV status not recorded). Some clones in this sample may be carry-over from other donors' samples. Each CDR3 is given with its conserved first and last residue. Fields, in order: clone size, J gene, D gene, V gene, CDR3 DNA, CDR3 protein. The D gene is left open where the match is weak. The listing skips clone size in some rows; elsewhere it reads once, few, many or a size class.

>NA|TRBJ1-2|NA|TRBV6-1
TGTGCCAGCAGTGAAGCGAGAGGGAAAATTGGCTACACCTTC
CASSEARGKIGYTF
>few|TRBJ2-7|NA|TRBV7-9
TGTGCCAGCAGCTTAGCGGACAGTTCAAGGGAGCAGTACTTC
CASSLADSSREQYF
>NA|TRBJ1-1|NA|TRBV5-6
TGTGCCAGCAGCTTGGGGACAGTCACTGAAGCTTTCTTT
CASSLGTVTEAFF
>NA|TRBJ1-1|NA|TRBV4-3
TGCGCCAGCAGCCAAGATTCAGAGGGCCCTGAAGCTTTCTTT
CASSQDSEGPEAFF
>NA|TRBJ2-6|NA|TRBV29-1
TGCAGCGTTGGGCCCGAGGATGGGGCCAACGTCCTGACTTTC
CSVGPEDGANVLTF
>few|TRBJ1-2|TRBD1|TRBV7-9
TGTGCCAGCAGCCACGACCGGGACAGCTATCACTATGGCTACACCTTC
CASSHDRDSYHYGYTF
>NA|TRBJ1-1|TRBD1|TRBV7-2
TGTGCCAGCAGCTTGGACAGGGCAAACACTGAAGCTTTCTTT
CASSLDRANTEAFF
>NA|TRBJ2-7|NA|TRBV20-1
TGCAGTGCTAGAGGAACACGATTCTACGAGCAGTACTTC
CSARGTRFYEQYF
>few|TRBJ2-7|TRBD2|TRBV7-2
TGTGCCAGCAGCCGCTTAGGACTAGCGGGGGGTTCCCCCTACGAGCAGTACTTC
CASSRLGLAGGSPYEQYF
>NA|TRBJ1-1|TRBD1|TRBV19
TGTGCCAGTAGTATAGATGGGACAGGGTGGAGAACTGAAGCTTTCTTT
CASSIDGTGWRTEAFF
>few|TRBJ2-7|TRBD1|TRBV7-9
TGTGCCAGCAGCATAATACAGGGGGGACACTACGAGCAGTACTTC
CASSIIQGGHYEQYF
>once|TRBJ1-2|NA|TRBV6-5
TGTGCCAGCAGTCCCCCAACACACCAACCAAACTATGGCTACACCTTC
CASSPPTHQPNYGYTF
>NA|TRBJ1-2|NA|TRBV20-1
TGCAGTGCTAGACTGTGGGGTGAGACTAACTATGGCTACACCTTC
CSARLWGETNYGYTF
>few|TRBJ2-2|TRBD2|TRBV7-8
TGTGCCAGCAGCACTAGCGGGACCGGGGAGCTGTTTTTT
CASSTSGTGELFF
>NA|TRBJ2-5|NA|TRBV7-2
TGTGCCAGCAGCTTAAACGTCGGGCTGGAGACCCAGTACTTC
CASSLNVGLETQYF
>NA|TRBJ1-1|NA|TRBV6-5
TGTGCCAGCAGTTACGGCAGGACAGCCTCAAACACTGAAGCTTTCTTT
CASSYGRTASNTEAFF
>NA|TRBJ1-1|NA|TRBV19
TGTGCCAGTAGTATTCGGGGGGTTGAGGCTTTCTTT
CASSIRGVEAFF
>NA|TRBJ2-7|TRBD2|TRBV27
TGTGCCAGCTCTAGCGGAATGTCCTACGAGCAGTACTTC
CASSSGMSYEQYF